This T cell receptor (beta chain) stems from a study of T cell changes during pregnancy in multiple sclerosis. The CDR3 runs 14 residues. Germline loops: CDR1 MNHEY, CDR2 SVGAGI. Trimming cost V 4 bases and J 4 bases; bases outside gene matches: 3. This clone was seen a single time. Clones were sequenced by immunoSEQ multiplex PCR, and TCRdb holds only the in-frame ones, with some missing. This repertoire shows about 75,000 clones, roughly 90% found once; its top ten account for roughly 1%. This rearrangement joins TRBV6-5 to TRBJ2-1; TRBD1 matches 8 bases. Sequenced material: peripheral blood, taken in the first trimester of pregnancy. This clonotype was sampled from a female donor in good health, enrolled as a control in a pregnancy study. CDR3 coding DNA: TGTGCCAGCAGTTCCCGACAGGGGTACAATGAGCAGTTCTTC. This sequence encodes CASSSRQGYNEQFF.